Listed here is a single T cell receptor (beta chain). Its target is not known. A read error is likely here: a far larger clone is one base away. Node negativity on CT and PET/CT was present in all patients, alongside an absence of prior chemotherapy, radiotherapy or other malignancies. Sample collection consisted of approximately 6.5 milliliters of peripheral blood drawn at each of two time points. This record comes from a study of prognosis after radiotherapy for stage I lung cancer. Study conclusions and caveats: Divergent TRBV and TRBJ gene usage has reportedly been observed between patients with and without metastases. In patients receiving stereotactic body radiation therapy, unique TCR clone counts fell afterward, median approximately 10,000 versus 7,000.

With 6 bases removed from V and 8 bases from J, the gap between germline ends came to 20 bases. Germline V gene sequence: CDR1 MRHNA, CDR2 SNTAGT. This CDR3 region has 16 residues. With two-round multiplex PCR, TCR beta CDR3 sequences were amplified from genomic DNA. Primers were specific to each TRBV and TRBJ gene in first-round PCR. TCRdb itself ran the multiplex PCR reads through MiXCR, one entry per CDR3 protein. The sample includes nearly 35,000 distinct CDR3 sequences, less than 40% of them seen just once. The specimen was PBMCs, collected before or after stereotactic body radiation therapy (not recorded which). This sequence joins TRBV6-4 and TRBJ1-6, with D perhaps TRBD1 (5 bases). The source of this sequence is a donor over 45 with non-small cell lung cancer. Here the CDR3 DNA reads TGTGCCAGCAGCGTCACCCCCGGGGGGGGGGATTCACCCCTCCACTTT. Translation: CASSVTPGGGDSPLHF.